This T cell receptor beta chain comes out of a study of cytomegalovirus exposure and HLA in healthy donors. Looking at the study overall: Early on, a data release was issued that held 80 million or so unique TCRs from HLA-typed donors.

PCR used 60 Vbeta primers and 13 Jbeta primers. Sequencing used immunoSEQ multiplex PCR; TCRdb keeps in-frame clones, though not all of them. The profile shows around 89,000 clones, roughly 80% of them singletons. The CDR3 length is 16 residues. V was trimmed by 1 base and J by 2 bases, leaving 15 bases between them. The V gene's germline CDR1 is SQVTM and CDR2 ANQGSEA. The sequenced sample was PBMCs. This sequence was found in a man in his forties in good health and CMV-seronegative. The J gene is TRBJ2-1, the V gene TRBV29-1; a possible D gene is TRBD1 (6 bases). CDR3 bases: TGCAGCGTTGAAGGAGGACAGTCGCTCGCCTACAATGAGCAGTTCTTC. This codes for CSVEGGQSLAYNEQFF.